A single sample is the source of the 30 T cell receptor beta chains below, sequenced in a study of Graves' ophthalmopathy and Graves' hyperthyroidism. Using RNA transcripts, the TCR beta CDR3 regions were amplified. The first-round RT-PCR employed HTBI primers together with the Qiagen OneStep RT-PCR kit. A multiplex PCR was then performed as the second round. TCRdb itself ran the multiplex PCR reads through MiXCR, one entry per CDR3 protein. The sample lists over 40,000 distinct CDR3 sequences, around 48% seen once, with roughly 20% in the top ten. The sample was peripheral blood. These TCRs come from an adult man with Graves' ophthalmopathy.

The chain carries TRBV2 and TRBJ2-7; no reliable D call. This CDR3 spans 13 amino acids. CDR1 and CDR2 (germline): SNHLY, FYNNEI. The CDR3 protein is CASSEFSTYKQYV. DNA for the CDR3: TGTGCCAGCAGTGAATTTTCTACCTACAAGCAGTACGTC.

The chain links TRBV9 to TRBJ2-3; D might be TRBD1 (5 bases). This CDR3 has 14 residues. Germline V gives CDR1 SGDLS, CDR2 YYNGEE. Trimming cost V 2 bases and J 5 bases, with 12 bases left between them. The CDR3 here is CASSVGLIGDTQYF. The CDR3 DNA is TGTGCCAGCAGCGTGGGGCTGATTGGAGATACGCAGTATTTT.

The rearrangement links TRBV19 to TRBJ1-5; the match to TRBD1 covers 7 bases. The CDR3 covers 13 residues. With V trimmed by 5 bases and J by 9 bases, 7 bases remained unmatched. CDR1 LNHDA and CDR2 SQIVND come from the germline V gene (reference sequence). The CDR3 here is CASSLDRFRPQHF. CDR3 sequence (DNA): TGTGCCAGTAGTCTGGACAGGTTTCGGCCCCAGCATTTT.

This chain connects TRBV7-2 to TRBJ2-2, with D possibly being TRBD1 or TRBD2 (6 bases each). This CDR3 has 15 amino acids. Germline lookup yields CDR1 SGHTA and CDR2 FQGNSA. V was trimmed by 6 bases and J by 10 bases, leaving 21 bases between them. CDR3 residues: CASRLGGLHTEELFF. CDR3 DNA sequence: TGTGCCAGCAGACTAGGGGGGTTGCACACTGAGGAGCTGTTTTTT.

A note on this clonotype: Lacking the conserved final phenylalanine or tryptophan, this CDR3 likely reflects a read error. The DNA is omitted, as the CDR3 cannot be located on it reliably, and the CDR3 follows TCRdb's listing. J is TRBJ1-4 and V is TRBV2; TRBD1, the table's D call, was not compared with the DNA. 13 amino acids form the CDR3, both terminal residues included. The germline gives CDR1 SNHLY, CDR2 FYNNEI. CDR3 sequence: CASKGRTNEKPFL.

Concerning this clonotype itself: The junction and the germline gene differ at one end; a read error may be behind it. This chain uses TRBV12-3 or TRBV12-4 with TRBJ1-1, with D unclear. CDR3 length: 15 amino acids. The CDR3 nucleotides read TGTGCCAGCAGGTTGCGGGGTTACATGAACACTGAAGTTTTCTTT. Its protein product is CASRLRGYMNTEVFF.

This clonotype was seen only a few times. The chain couples TRBV7-2 to TRBJ1-4; TRBD1 might be the D (5 bases). Germline CDR1 and CDR2: SGHTA and FQGNSA. This CDR3 comprises 15 residues. V dropped 1 base and J dropped 6 bases, with 12 bases sitting between them. CDR3 sequence (DNA): TGTGCCAGCAGCTTAGAGGCCGGGACGTATGAAAAACTGTTTTTT. It encodes CASSLEAGTYEKLFF.

To note about this clonotype: Lacking the conserved final phenylalanine or tryptophan, this CDR3 likely reflects a read error. The CDR3 DNA reads as TGTGCCAGCAGTTACCTAAGGGGTGGTTCACCCCTCCACTCT. It codes for CASSYLRGGSPLHS. J is TRBJ1-6 and V is TRBV6-5; tentative D call: TRBD1 (5 bases). Per the germline V gene, CDR1 is MNHEY and CDR2 is SVGAGI. The V end lost 2 bases, the J end lost 9 bases, and 11 bases lay between the germline ends. The CDR3 covers 14 residues.

This clonotype was seen only a few times. The chain employs TRBV7-9 and TRBJ2-1; possible D gene TRBD1, 6 bases. Trimming took off 9 bases at V and 5 bases at J, with 20 bases between the two ends. CDR3 length: 15 amino acids. In germline, CDR1 is SEHNR, CDR2 FQNEAQ (reference sequence). The chain's CDR3 is CASSGAVGANNEQFF. The CDR3, as DNA: TGTGCCAGTTCCGGAGCTGTGGGGGCCAACAATGAGCAGTTCTTC.

The rearrangement joins TRBV2 to TRBJ2-2, with 9 bases fitting TRBD1. Trimming cost V 4 bases and J 3 bases; bases outside gene matches: 9. CDR1 and CDR2 (germline): SNHLY, FYNNEI. This CDR3 spans 17 amino acids. For the CDR3, the DNA is TGTGCCAGCAGTGCCTGGACAGGGGCTGGCTACACCGGGGAGCTGTTTTTT. Translated, it gives CASSAWTGAGYTGELFF.

This clonotype was recorded at least ten times. The V gene is TRBV6-1, the J gene TRBJ2-1, with 8 nucleotides matching TRBD1. CDR3 length: 15 residues. V dropped 8 bases and J dropped 1; count of bases not matched to a gene: 7. CDR1 is MNHNS and CDR2 is SASEGT in the germline V gene. CDR3 nucleotides: TGTGCCAGCGGTCCCCGGACAGGGTCCTACAATGAGCAGTTCTTC. Residues: CASGPRTGSYNEQFF.

The rearrangement joins TRBV10-3 to TRBJ2-7; D not resolved. Germline V CDR1 and CDR2: ENHRY, SYGVKD. CDR3 length: 13 residues. The V gene lost 4 bases and the J gene lost 5 bases, with 12 bases spanning the gap. CDR3 amino acids: CAISGVAEDEQYF. The CDR3, as DNA: TGTGCCATCAGTGGGGTGGCGGAAGACGAGCAGTACTTC.

The rearrangement joins TRBV2 to TRBJ2-1; D is possibly TRBD2 (5 bases). Trimming took 11 bases from V and 6 from J, leaving 23 bases between them. The CDR3 has 15 amino acids. Germline loops: CDR1 SNHLY, CDR2 FYNNEI. Written as DNA, the CDR3 is TGTGCCGGCGGGTCGGCGGAGACCCCTTGCAATGAGCAGTTCTTC. Translated: CAGGSAETPCNEQFF. Supplemented by reference TRBV2 and TRBJ2-1, the full variable domain reads EPEVTQTPSHQVTQMGQEVILRCVPISNHLYFYWYRQILGQKVEFLVSFYNNEISEKSEIFDDQFSVERPDGSNFTLKIRSTKLEDSAMYFCAGGSAETPCNEQFFGPGTRLTVL.

Of note for this clonotype: A much larger clone is a single base away; this may be a read error. The V and J genes are TRBV28 and TRBJ2-2, with 7 positions matching TRBD1. The germline CDR1 and CDR2 sequences are MDHEN and SYDVKM. The CDR3 extends over 14 amino acids. The chain's CDR3 is CASSSTGWDGELSF. The CDR3 DNA sequence: TGTGCCAGCAGTTCGACAGGGTGGGACGGGGAGCTGTCTTTT. The complete variable domain, with remaining parts taken from reference TRBV28 and TRBJ2-2, reads DVKVTQSSRYLVKRTGEKVFLECVQDMDHENMFWYRQDPGLGLRLIYFSYDVKMKEKGDIPEGYSVSREKKERFSLILESASTNQTSMYLCASSSTGWDGELSFGEGSRLTVL.

The rearrangement links TRBV24-1 to TRBJ2-2; D is ambiguous. This CDR3 is built from 13 residues. Germline V gene lookup returns CDR1 KGHDR and CDR2 SFDVKD. The germline V and J ends were trimmed by 3 bases and 3 bases, with 4 bases remaining between them. DNA of the CDR3: TGTGCCACCAGTGATAGACACACCGGGGAGCTGTTTTTT. Protein: CATSDRHTGELFF.

Many counts were recorded for this clonotype. This chain links TRBV29-1 with TRBJ2-2; 10 positions match TRBD2. After removal of 5 bases from V and 4 bases from J, the junction contained 7 bases not matched to a gene. Germline values: CDR1 SQVTM, CDR2 ANQGSEA. CDR3 length: 15 residues. CDR3 nucleotides: TGCAGCGTTCTTTCTAGCGGGGGTACCACCGGGGAGCTGTTTTTT. Translated: CSVLSSGGTTGELFF.

Details on this clonotype: Germline is not matched at one junction end, which may reflect a read error. V and J are TRBV19 and TRBJ2-2; perhaps D is TRBD1 or TRBD2 (5 bases each). Germline values: CDR1 LNHDA, CDR2 SQIVND (reference sequence). The CDR3 consists of 15 residues. The CDR3 sequence: CASRGTIANTGEPFF. In DNA form, the CDR3 reads TGTGCCAGTAGGGGGACGATCGCGAACACCGGGGAGCCGTTTTTT.

This clonotype rates as medium-sized. V usage is TRBV7-8 and J usage is TRBJ1-2; 7 bases are shared with TRBD1. Germline CDR1 is SGHVS and CDR2 is FQNEAQ. Trimming removed 1 base from V and 8 bases from J; junction bases left unmatched: 4. The CDR3 consists of 13 residues. The CDR3, as DNA: TGTGCCAGCAGCTTAGAGACAGGGCTGGGCTACACCTTC. Encoded protein: CASSLETGLGYTF.

The V call is TRBV12-3 or TRBV12-4, the J call TRBJ1-6; D possibly corresponds to TRBD1 (5 bases). The CDR3 is 13 amino acids. Trimming stripped 3 bases from V and 8 bases from J, with 8 bases between. This CDR3 is CASSLGRDSPLHF. As DNA, the CDR3 is TGTGCCAGCAGTTTGGGACGGGATTCACCCCTCCACTTT.

The chain links TRBV7-6 to TRBJ2-7, with D perhaps being TRBD1 or TRBD2 (6 bases each). The germline gives CDR1 SGHVS, CDR2 FNYEAQ. This CDR3 spans 15 amino acids. V gave up 1 base and J gave up 4 bases, with 14 bases separating them. The CDR3 region has the DNA TGTGCCAGCAGCTTAGGGGGGCAGGGGAGGTACGAGCAGTACTTC. Translation: CASSLGGQGRYEQYF. Full variable domain (outside the CDR3, taken from reference TRBV7-6 and TRBJ2-7): GAGVSQSPRYKVTKRGQDVALRCDPISGHVSLYWYRQALGQGPEFLTYFNYEAQQDKSGLPNDRFSAERPEGSISTLTIQRTEQRDSAMYRCASSLGGQGRYEQYFGPGTRLTVT.

This clonotype was counted at least ten times. The V gene is TRBV6-2 or TRBV6-3, the J gene TRBJ1-2, with D unclear. Germline V gene data show CDR1 as MNHEY and CDR2 as SVGEGT. The CDR3 loop spans 12 amino acids. Deletions cut 6 bases from V and 4 bases from J, with 9 bases between. The CDR3 DNA follows: TGTGCCAGCAGGAAGACGACCTATGGCTACACCTTC. It yields the protein CASRKTTYGYTF.

Regarding this clonotype: This may be a read error: a much more frequent sequence differs by one nucleotide. The V and J genes are TRBV6-5 and TRBJ1-4; the match to TRBD1 covers 9 bases. The V and J ends lost 2 bases and 8 bases, in that order; junction bases with no gene match: 6. The CDR3 has 15 amino acids. From germline, CDR1 is MNHEY and CDR2 SVGAGI. CDR3 amino acids: CASSYRDRVDEKLFF. The CDR3 coding sequence is TGTGCCAGCAGTTACAGGGACAGGGTAGACGAAAAACTGTTTTTT.

This chain links TRBV5-4 with TRBJ2-7, with D tentatively TRBD1 (8 bases). The CDR3 has 14 residues. Germline V lookup: CDR1 SGHNT, CDR2 YYREEE (reference sequence). The germline V and J ends were trimmed by 4 bases and 7 bases, with 18 bases remaining between them. The CDR3: CASSTGQGGTEQYF. In nucleotides, the CDR3 is TGTGCCAGCAGCACCGGACAGGGAGGGACGGAGCAGTACTTC.

As concerns this clonotype: This CDR3 fails to terminate in the conserved phenylalanine or tryptophan, so it likely reflects a read error. The DNA is left out, because the CDR3 cannot be placed on it with certainty; the CDR3 is given as TCRdb lists it. The chain carries TRBV2 and TRBJ2-5; the table gives TRBD2 as D, unverified against the DNA. Germline assignment: CDR1 SNHLY and CDR2 FYNNEI. Both ends counted, the CDR3 spans 8 residues. The CDR3: CASRETAA.

V is TRBV2 and J is TRBJ1-5; D not resolved. The germline V and J ends were trimmed by 5 bases and 13 bases, with 9 bases remaining between them. CDR1 and CDR2 from the germline V gene are SNHLY and FYNNEI. This CDR3 contains 10 residues. The CDR3 DNA reads as TGTGCCAGCAGTCGAACGGGACAGCATTTT. Encoded protein: CASSRTGQHF.

This clonotype was counted a single time. V and J are TRBV5-1 and TRBJ2-2; a possible D gene is TRBD1 (5 bases). CDR3 size: 16 residues. CDR1 is SGHRS and CDR2 is YFSETQ in the germline V gene. The germline V and J ends were trimmed by 3 bases and 0 bases, with 12 bases remaining between them. CDR3 sequence reads: CASSSQGCANTGELFF. In nucleotides, the CDR3 is TGCGCCAGCAGCTCCCAGGGCTGTGCGAACACCGGGGAGCTGTTTTTT.

This chain connects TRBV20-1 to TRBJ2-1, with TRBD2 as a possible D gene (7 bases). CDR3 length: 15 residues. The V end was cut by 4 bases, the J end by 9 bases, with 22 bases between. Germline values: CDR1 DFQATT, CDR2 SNEGSKA (reference sequence). CDR3 nucleotide sequence: TGCAGTGCTAAGAAGGGAGGGGGTGGGGCGAGTGAGCAGTTCTTC. Protein product: CSAKKGGGGASEQFF.

This clonotype is medium-sized (0.01 to 0.1%). The V and J genes are TRBV15 and TRBJ2-7; possible D gene TRBD1, 5 bases. With 0 bases removed from V and 6 bases from J, the gap between germline ends came to 9 bases. From germline, CDR1 is LNHNV and CDR2 YYDKDF (reference sequence). The CDR3 loop spans 13 amino acids. CDR3 in amino acids: CATSRDHRSEQYF. CDR3 DNA sequence: TGTGCCACCAGCAGAGATCACAGGAGCGAGCAGTACTTC.

This clonotype was found once. The rearrangement uses TRBV2 and TRBJ2-5, with 7 positions matching TRBD2. The CDR3 has 16 amino acids. Germline trimming cut 1 base from V and 5 bases from J; bases unmatched to any gene: 10. CDR1 and CDR2 from the germline V gene are SNHLY and FYNNEI. In DNA, the CDR3 is TGTGCCAGCAGTGAAGGCCAGGGAGGGCTTACCGAGACCCAGTACTTC. It yields the protein CASSEGQGGLTETQYF. The variable domain in full, completed from reference TRBV2 and TRBJ2-5, reads EPEVTQTPSHQVTQMGQEVILRCVPISNHLYFYWYRQILGQKVEFLVSFYNNEISEKSEIFDDQFSVERPDGSNFTLKIRSTKLEDSAMYFCASSEGQGGLTETQYFGPGTRLLVL.

The J gene is TRBJ2-1, the V gene TRBV2; 10 nucleotides agree with TRBD1. V trimming: 5 bases; J trimming: 3 bases; junction bases outside the gene matches: 10. Germline loops: CDR1 SNHLY, CDR2 FYNNEI. This CDR3 is built from 17 residues. CDR3 sequence: CASSKDRGRGGYNEQFF. The CDR3 nucleotides are TGTGCCAGCAGTAAAGACAGGGGGCGGGGCGGCTACAATGAGCAGTTCTTC.